These T cell receptor beta chains were read from a single sample in a study of cytomegalovirus exposure and HLA in healthy donors. Measured with immunoSEQ multiplex PCR; TCRdb has only the in-frame clones, and not every one. The sample lists about 200,000 clones, around 85% occurring once. Sequenced sample: PBMCs. All receptors derive from a man between 45 and 60 years old in good health and CMV-seronegative. CDR3s include the opening cysteine and the closing phenylalanine or tryptophan. Some rows mark clone size as missing; the rest say once, few, many or name a class of expanded clone.

abundance: .; v_gene: TRBV27; CDR3aa: CASSLLPGRERSEAFF
abundance: .; v_gene: TRBV27; CDR3aa: CASKKGSYNEQFF
abundance: .; v_gene: TRBV4-1; CDR3aa: CASSQDRETEAFF
abundance: .; v_gene: TRBV18; CDR3aa: CASSPLEGGEAFF
abundance: .; v_gene: TRBV19; CDR3aa: CASSIRKAGGYGEQFF
abundance: .; v_gene: TRBV28; CDR3aa: CASSSTGSGNQPQHF
abundance: .; v_gene: TRBV28; CDR3aa: CASSLTGVRTEAFF
abundance: .; v_gene: TRBV2; CDR3aa: CASSRTGHSGNTIYF
abundance: .; v_gene: TRBV6-4; CDR3aa: CASSPGGGSYNEQFF
abundance: .; v_gene: TRBV7-3; CDR3aa: CASSFGTSGRGEQYF
abundance: .; v_gene: TRBV9; CDR3aa: CASSAQGGGTDTQYF
abundance: .; v_gene: TRBV7-6; CDR3aa: CASSSRQGLNTGELFF
abundance: .; v_gene: TRBV19; CDR3aa: CASSGDPLGYEQYF
abundance: .; v_gene: TRBV28; CDR3aa: CASSLNRPRQSNTEAFF
abundance: .; v_gene: TRBV2; CDR3aa: CASSEQASNTGELFF
abundance: .; v_gene: TRBV19; CDR3aa: CASRRPRTGELFF
abundance: .; v_gene: TRBV5-1; CDR3aa: CASSTGQGVTEAFF
abundance: .; v_gene: TRBV2; CDR3aa: CASSEQGQGGNTQYF
abundance: .; v_gene: TRBV7-3; CDR3aa: CASSLTTLAATYNEQFF
abundance: few; v_gene: TRBV5-4; CDR3aa: CASSFTGETQYF
abundance: .; v_gene: TRBV10-1; CDR3aa: CASSEALVETQYF
abundance: .; v_gene: TRBV28; CDR3aa: CASSFGQAKYGYTF
abundance: .; v_gene: TRBV19; CDR3aa: CASSSQDRVGYEQYF
abundance: few; v_gene: TRBV5-1; CDR3aa: CASSLAGTLYEQYF
abundance: .; v_gene: TRBV5-1; CDR3aa: CASSLGQALRGQETQYF
abundance: .; v_gene: TRBV5-8; CDR3aa: CASRGTGILLGEQYF
abundance: .; v_gene: TRBV7-3; CDR3aa: CASSLYPASGRSETQYF
abundance: .; v_gene: TRBV29-1; CDR3aa: CSVHSSFNYNEQFF
abundance: .; v_gene: TRBV5-6; CDR3aa: CASSLSSSWREQFF
abundance: few; v_gene: TRBV18; CDR3aa: CASSSSRFPEQFF
abundance: .; v_gene: TRBV7-9; CDR3aa: CASSLGGVPYNEQFF
abundance: .; v_gene: TRBV4-2; CDR3aa: CASSQTSGRAEGEQYF
abundance: .; v_gene: TRBV28; CDR3aa: CASRVRDRDTDTQYF
abundance: .; v_gene: TRBV9; CDR3aa: CASSGNSGSSYNEQFF
abundance: .; v_gene: TRBV6-5; CDR3aa: CASSSPGQGVNEQFF
abundance: .; v_gene: TRBV5-1; CDR3aa: CASSLGDRTYEQYF
abundance: .; v_gene: TRBV7-3; CDR3aa: CASSPQYTGELFF
abundance: few; v_gene: TRBV27; CDR3aa: CASQGLADEQYF
abundance: .; v_gene: TRBV28; CDR3aa: CASSEALYEQYF
abundance: few; v_gene: TRBV15; CDR3aa: CATSRSGITEAFF
abundance: few; v_gene: TRBV2; CDR3aa: CASRRLAGHNEQFF
abundance: .; v_gene: TRBV2; CDR3aa: CASRMGAVGANVLTF
abundance: few; v_gene: TRBV14; CDR3aa: CASSPGIYRGAGELFF
abundance: .; v_gene: TRBV15; CDR3aa: CATSRLAGLGETQYF
abundance: .; v_gene: TRBV9; CDR3aa: CASSAGTSGALDEQFF
abundance: .; v_gene: TRBV10-3; CDR3aa: CAISESEGAEDEQYF
abundance: .; v_gene: TRBV29-1; CDR3aa: CSVATGLAGPTLTTDTQYF
abundance: .; v_gene: TRBV7-8; CDR3aa: CASSRTGNSNQPQHF
abundance: once; v_gene: TRBV9; CDR3aa: CASSIEQAGSYEQYF
abundance: once; v_gene: TRBV5-1; CDR3aa: CASSIQAQNTEAFF
abundance: .; v_gene: TRBV5-4; CDR3aa: CASSLEGQGPTGELFF
abundance: .; v_gene: TRBV7-2; CDR3aa: CASSKRAGGNNEQFF
abundance: .; v_gene: TRBV15; CDR3aa: CATSTSNEQFF
abundance: .; v_gene: TRBV30; CDR3aa: CAWSDRDTEAFF
abundance: .; v_gene: TRBV7-9; CDR3aa: CASSLAGGQGYGYTF